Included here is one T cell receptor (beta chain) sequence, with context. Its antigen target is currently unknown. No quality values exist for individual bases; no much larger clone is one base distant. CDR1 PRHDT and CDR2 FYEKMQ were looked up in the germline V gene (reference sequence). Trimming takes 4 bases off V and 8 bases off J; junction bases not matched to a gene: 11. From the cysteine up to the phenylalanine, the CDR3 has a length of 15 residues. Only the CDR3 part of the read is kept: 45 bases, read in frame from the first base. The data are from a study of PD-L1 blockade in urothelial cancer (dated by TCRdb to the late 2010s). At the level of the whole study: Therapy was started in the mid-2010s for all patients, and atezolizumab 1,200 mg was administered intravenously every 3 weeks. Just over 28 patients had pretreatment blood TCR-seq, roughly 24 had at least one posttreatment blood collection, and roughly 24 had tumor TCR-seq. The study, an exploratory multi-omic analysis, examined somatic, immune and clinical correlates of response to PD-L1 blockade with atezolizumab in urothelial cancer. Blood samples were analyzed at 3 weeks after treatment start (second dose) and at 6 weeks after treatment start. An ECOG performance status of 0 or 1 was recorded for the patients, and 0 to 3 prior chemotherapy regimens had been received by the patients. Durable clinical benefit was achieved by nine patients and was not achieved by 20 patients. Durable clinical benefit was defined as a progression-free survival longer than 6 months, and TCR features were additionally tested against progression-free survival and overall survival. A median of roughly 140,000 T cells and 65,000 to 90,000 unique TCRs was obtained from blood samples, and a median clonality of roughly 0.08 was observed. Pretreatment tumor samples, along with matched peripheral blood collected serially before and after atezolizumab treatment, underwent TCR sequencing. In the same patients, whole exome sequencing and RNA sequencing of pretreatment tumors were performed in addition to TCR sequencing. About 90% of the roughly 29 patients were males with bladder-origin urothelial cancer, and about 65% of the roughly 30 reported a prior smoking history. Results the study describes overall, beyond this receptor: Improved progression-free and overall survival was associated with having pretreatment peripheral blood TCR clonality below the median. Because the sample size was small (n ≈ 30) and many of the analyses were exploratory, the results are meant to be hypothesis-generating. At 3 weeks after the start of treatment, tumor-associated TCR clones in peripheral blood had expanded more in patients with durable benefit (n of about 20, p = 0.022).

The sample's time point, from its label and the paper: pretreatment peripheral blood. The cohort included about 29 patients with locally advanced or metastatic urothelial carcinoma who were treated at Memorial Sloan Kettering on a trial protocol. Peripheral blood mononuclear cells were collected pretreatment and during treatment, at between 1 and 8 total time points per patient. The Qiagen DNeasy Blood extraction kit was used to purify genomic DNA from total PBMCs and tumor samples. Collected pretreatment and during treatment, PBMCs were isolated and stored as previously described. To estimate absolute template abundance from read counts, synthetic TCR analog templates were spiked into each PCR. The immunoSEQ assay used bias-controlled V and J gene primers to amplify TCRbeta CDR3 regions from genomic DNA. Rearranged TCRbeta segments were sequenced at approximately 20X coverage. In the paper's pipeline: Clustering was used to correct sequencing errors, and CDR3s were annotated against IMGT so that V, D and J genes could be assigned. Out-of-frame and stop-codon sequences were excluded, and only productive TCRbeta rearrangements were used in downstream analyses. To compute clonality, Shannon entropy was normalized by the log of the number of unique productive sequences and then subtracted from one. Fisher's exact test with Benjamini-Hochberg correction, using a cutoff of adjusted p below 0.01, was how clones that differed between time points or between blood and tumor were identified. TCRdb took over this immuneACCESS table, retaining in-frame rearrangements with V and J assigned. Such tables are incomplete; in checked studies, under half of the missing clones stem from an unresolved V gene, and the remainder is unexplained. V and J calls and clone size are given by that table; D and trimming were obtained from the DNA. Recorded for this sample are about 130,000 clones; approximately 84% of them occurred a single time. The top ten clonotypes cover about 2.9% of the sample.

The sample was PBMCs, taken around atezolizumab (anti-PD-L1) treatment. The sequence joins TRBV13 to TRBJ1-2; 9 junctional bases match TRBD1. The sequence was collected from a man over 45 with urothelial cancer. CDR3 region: CASSSGQGQSWGYTF. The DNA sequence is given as TGTGCCAGCAGCTCGGGACAGGGCCAGTCGTGGGGCTACACCTTC.